A selection of T cell receptor beta chains follows, all from one sample in a study of cytomegalovirus exposure and HLA in healthy donors. Assay: immunoSEQ multiplex PCR; the TCRdb copy retains only in-frame clones and omits some. The repertoire includes some 200,000 clones, over 75% of them detected once, and over 2.5% sits in the top ten. The sequenced sample was PBMCs. These receptors came from a female donor in good health and CMV-seronegative. Both conserved end residues are part of each CDR3. The D gene is left open where the match is weak. Size is stated for part of the rows, as once, few or many counts, or as a class when the clone is expanded.

D gene	J gene	clone size	V gene	CDR3 DNA	CDR3 protein
-	TRBJ2-1	-	TRBV7-3	TGTGCCAGCAGCTCCAACACAGGGCCCAATGAGCAGTTCTTC	CASSSNTGPNEQFF
TRBD1	TRBJ2-4	few	TRBV19	TGTGCCAGTAGATCCCTGGGACAGGGTAAAGAAAACATTCAGTACTTC	CASRSLGQGKENIQYF
TRBD1	TRBJ1-2	-	TRBV19	TGTGCCAGTAGTAAGACAGGGGGAGTCTATGGCTACACCTTC	CASSKTGGVYGYTF
TRBD1	TRBJ1-2	-	TRBV4-3	TGCGCCAGCAGCCAAGATCGGGTCCTGGGACAGAGGAACTATGGCTACACCTTC	CASSQDRVLGQRNYGYTF
TRBD2	TRBJ2-7	-	TRBV7-8	TGTGCCAGCAGCACGGGGGGACTCGGGATTTTTTACGAGCAGTACTTC	CASSTGGLGIFYEQYF
-	TRBJ2-1	-	TRBV9	TGTGCCAGCAGCGTAGCTACGGAGATGGGCGGGTACAATGAGCAGTTCTTC	CASSVATEMGGYNEQFF
-	TRBJ1-1	-	TRBV27	TGTGCCAGCAGTTTATGGGACGGGGGGACCACTGAAGCTTTCTTT	CASSLWDGGTTEAFF
TRBD2	TRBJ2-5	-	TRBV27	TGTGCCAGCAGGTTAGCGGGGCAAGAGACCCAGTACTTC	CASRLAGQETQYF
TRBD1	TRBJ2-5	-	TRBV5-1	TGCGCCAGCAGCGCCGGGACAGGGCAAGCTAAAGAGACCCAGTACTTC	CASSAGTGQAKETQYF
TRBD2	TRBJ2-7	-	TRBV4-1	TGCGCCAGCAGCCAAGACCGAGCGGGGTGGGGATCCTACGAGCAGTACTTC	CASSQDRAGWGSYEQYF
-	TRBJ2-5	-	TRBV7-9	TGTGCCAGCAGCTTAATGGGACTCATACAAGAGACCCAGTACTTC	CASSLMGLIQETQYF
TRBD2	TRBJ2-1	-	TRBV5-8	TGTGCCAGCAGCCACCCTAGCGGGGGGGTCAATGAGCAGTTCTTC	CASSHPSGGVNEQFF
TRBD1	TRBJ2-7	-	TRBV14	TGTGCCAGCAGCCAACTGGGACAGGGGCAGGCCTACGAGCAGTACTTC	CASSQLGQGQAYEQYF
-	TRBJ1-5	-	TRBV19	TGTGCCAGTAGTATATGGTCAGGGGCTAGCAATCAGCCCCAGCATTTT	CASSIWSGASNQPQHF
-	TRBJ2-5	-	TRBV4-2	TGTGCCAGCAGCCAAGATTGGGAGCAGTACTTC	CASSQDWEQYF
-	TRBJ2-1	-	TRBV11-2	TGTGCCAGCAGCACCCGTTTAGCTACCGATGAGCAGTTCTTC	CASSTRLATDEQFF
TRBD1	TRBJ1-2	-	TRBV19	TGTGCCAGTAGTCTTGAAGGGACAGGCGGTAACTATGGCTACACCTTC	CASSLEGTGGNYGYTF
-	TRBJ1-2	-	TRBV4-3	TGCGCCAGCAGCCAAGATACAGGGTCCGGGCTCGGCTACACCTTC	CASSQDTGSGLGYTF
-	TRBJ1-6	-	TRBV28	TGTGCCAGCAGCCGAATTCAGGGACTTAATTCACCCCTCCACTTT	CASSRIQGLNSPLHF
-	TRBJ2-7	-	TRBV11-2	TGTGCCAGCAGCTTAGTACCAGGGAACTACGAGCAGTACTTC	CASSLVPGNYEQYF
TRBD2	TRBJ2-1	-	TRBV7-9	TGTTCCAGCAGCCGTCCAGCGGGAGCGTCAGCCGATGAGCAGTTCTTC	CSSSRPAGASADEQFF
TRBD2	TRBJ2-3	-	TRBV5-8	TGTGCCAGCAAGGTGCTAGCGGGAAGGGATACGCAGTATTTT	CASKVLAGRDTQYF
TRBD1	TRBJ1-1	-	TRBV29-1	TGCAGCGTTGAAGATGGAACCGGGACAGGGGGGTCAAGTACTGAAGCTTTCTTT	CSVEDGTGTGGSSTEAFF
-	TRBJ2-3	-	TRBV30	TGTGCCTGGAGTGTCCGCGTTTCTAGCACAGATACGCAGTATTTT	CAWSVRVSSTDTQYF
TRBD2	TRBJ2-5	-	TRBV5-4	TGTGCCAGCAGCCCAGGACTAGCGGGGGGGCTGGAGACCCAGTACTTC	CASSPGLAGGLETQYF
-	TRBJ1-4	once	TRBV28	TGTGCCAGCAGTAATACAGGGAATCCAGAAACTAATGAAAAACTGTTTTTT	CASSNTGNPETNEKLFF
TRBD1	TRBJ1-4	-	TRBV28	TGTGCCAGCAGTACCGCAGGGGGCTATGAAAAACTGTTTTTT	CASSTAGGYEKLFF
-	TRBJ1-1	few	TRBV9	TGTGCCAGCAGCGTCCAGGGAGGCACTGAAGCTTTCTTT	CASSVQGGTEAFF
TRBD1	TRBJ1-2	-	TRBV9	TGTGCCAGCAGCGTAAGGGCAGGGGGAAGTGGCTACACCTTC	CASSVRAGGSGYTF
-	TRBJ1-4	-	TRBV2	TGTGCCAGCAGTGAAGAGCAGGGGATTCACGAAAAACTGTTTTTT	CASSEEQGIHEKLFF
TRBD2	TRBJ2-1	-	TRBV15	TGTGCCACCAGCAGAGATGAGGCCAGCGGGGGACGGGGGGGTGAGCAGTTCTTC	CATSRDEASGGRGGEQFF